The 28 T cell receptor beta chains reported below all come from one sample, sequenced in a study of T cells in Graves' hyperthyroidism and ophthalmopathy. Amplified TCR beta CDR3 regions derived from RNA transcripts. Researchers ran a first-round RT-PCR on the TCR CDR3 using the HTBI primer set. A single record per CDR3 protein comes from TCRdb applying MiXCR to the multiplex PCR reads. Of 600,000 to 650,000 distinct CDR3 sequences in the sample, roughly 17% were seen once. Sequenced: blood. The receptor set was obtained from a woman in her 30s with Graves' hyperthyroidism.

With regard to this clonotype: A read error is possible here, since a much larger clone lies one base away. This chain connects TRBV28 to TRBJ2-2; 9 bases agree with TRBD1. Germline CDR1 and CDR2: MDHEN and SYDVKM. There are 16 residues in the CDR3. J lost 7 bases, V lost 3 bases, and 9 bases had no gene match. The CDR3 coding sequence is TGTGCCAGCAGTTTGGGGACAGGGAGAGGTTACGGGGAGCTGTTTTTT. Its translation: CASSLGTGRGYGELFF.

This clonotype appeared many times. The chain joins TRBV28 to TRBJ2-7; D is ambiguous. In germline, CDR1 is MDHEN, CDR2 SYDVKM. V lost 2 bases and J 4 bases, leaving 15 bases between the germline ends. The CDR3 loop spans 15 amino acids. CDR3 amino acids: CASSLKSESHYEQYF. The DNA of the CDR3 is TGTGCCAGCAGTTTAAAAAGTGAGAGTCATTACGAGCAGTACTTC.

Ten or more counts support this clonotype. The chain combines TRBV6-2 or TRBV6-3 with TRBJ2-5; 8 nucleotides agree with TRBD2. The CDR3 runs 15 residues. Trimming at V came to 7 bases and at J to 5 bases, leaving 12 bases not matched to a gene. Germline CDR1 MNHEY, CDR2 SVGEGT. The CDR3 DNA reads as TGTGCCAGCACGGACAAGCGGGAGCTTGCGGAGACCCAGTACTTC. It codes for CASTDKRELAETQYF.

This clonotype was detected only a few times. This sequence joins TRBV4-1 and TRBJ2-7, with D unresolved. V was shortened by 1 base and J by 6 bases, with 7 bases between the two germline ends. Germline CDR1 reads MGHRA; CDR2 reads YSYEKL. This CDR3 has 12 residues. In DNA, the CDR3 is TGCGCCAGCAGCCAAGTTAGCACCGAGCAGTACTTC. The encoded protein is CASSQVSTEQYF.

Ten or more counts support this clonotype. The chain joins TRBV11-2 to TRBJ2-1; 8 bases match TRBD2. V shed 2 bases, J shed 8 bases, and the junction held 11 bases outside the gene matches. CDR1 and CDR2 from the germline V gene are SGHAT and FQNNGV. CDR3 length: 16 residues. In nucleotides, the CDR3 is TGTGCCAGCAGCTTAACCAGAGGGACTAGGGGCCATGAGCAGTTCTTC. Its translation: CASSLTRGTRGHEQFF.

This clonotype was seen ten or more times. The chain has TRBV3-1 and TRBJ2-7; a weak D match, TRBD2 (6 bases). The V end was cut by 3 bases, the J end by 2 bases, with 11 bases between. The CDR3 covers 14 residues. Looked up from germline, CDR1 is LGHDT and CDR2 is YNNKEL (reference sequence). CDR3 loop: CASSHTGGTYEQYF. The CDR3, as DNA: TGTGCCAGCAGCCACACCGGGGGTACCTACGAGCAGTACTTC.

The chain couples TRBV20-1 to TRBJ2-2; 7 bases match TRBD2. From germline, CDR1 is DFQATT and CDR2 SNEGSKA (reference sequence). Trimming removed 5 bases from V and 1 base from J; junction bases left unmatched: 10. CDR3 length: 16 amino acids. CDR3 region: CSASGGGRVNTGELFF. The DNA for the CDR3 is TGCAGTGCTTCGGGTGGAGGGAGGGTGAACACCGGGGAGCTGTTTTTT.

This clonotype was counted many times. J is TRBJ2-5 and V is TRBV6-5; D not certain. Trimming took off 2 bases at V and 4 bases at J, with 17 bases between the two ends. The CDR3 extends over 16 amino acids. CDR1 is MNHEY and CDR2 is SVGAGI in the germline V gene. The DNA of the CDR3 is TGTGCCAGCAGTTACAGGCGGAAGAGTGCGGCAGAGACCCAGTACTTC. This gives the protein CASSYRRKSAAETQYF.

This clonotype was recorded at least ten times. This rearrangement joins TRBV6-1 to TRBJ2-7; 10 nucleotides agree with TRBD1. Germline V gene data show CDR1 as MNHNS and CDR2 as SASEGT. The CDR3 covers 16 residues. V trimming: 5 bases; J trimming: 4 bases; junction bases outside the gene matches: 11. The CDR3 DNA sequence: TGTGCCAGCAGTTTCCCATCCGGGACAGGGGATTACGAGCAGTACTTC. This gives the protein CASSFPSGTGDYEQYF.

This clonotype has ten or more counts. The chain joins TRBV3-1 to TRBJ2-1, with unresolved D. CDR3 length equals 14 residues. Germline-derived CDR1 and CDR2 are LGHDT and YNNKEL (reference sequence). Trimming stripped 0 bases from V and 2 bases from J, with 5 bases between. Written as DNA, the CDR3 is TGTGCCAGCAGCCAAGATTACGCCTACAATGAGCAGTTCTTC. The encoded protein is CASSQDYAYNEQFF.

The chain carries TRBV20-1 and TRBJ2-5, with TRBD2 identical over 8 bases. Germline trimming cut 1 base from V and 4 bases from J; bases unmatched to any gene: 17. This CDR3 is 18 amino acids long. CDR1 is DFQATT, CDR2 SNEGSKA, per germline (reference sequence). CDR3 region: CSARAYKVKSGSGETQYF. CDR3 DNA sequence: TGCAGTGCTAGAGCGTATAAGGTTAAGAGCGGGAGTGGAGAGACCCAGTACTTC.

This clonotype has only a few counts. V usage is TRBV19 and J usage is TRBJ1-2; no reliable D call. V gave up 8 bases and J gave up 2 bases, with 9 bases separating them. CDR1 and CDR2 from the germline V gene are LNHDA and SQIVND (reference sequence). This CDR3 contains 12 residues. The DNA for the CDR3 is TGTGCCAGTGGGCCCCAAAACTATGGCTACACCTTC. Translating gives CASGPQNYGYTF.

At least ten counts were recorded for this clonotype. This chain joins TRBV28 and TRBJ1-1; D may be TRBD1 (6 bases). CDR3 length equals 14 residues. V lost 5 bases and J 7 bases, leaving 17 bases between the germline ends. Germline-derived CDR1 and CDR2 are MDHEN and SYDVKM. The CDR3 loop is CASSRNRAPIEAFF. CDR3 coding DNA: TGTGCCAGCAGTAGGAACAGGGCCCCTATTGAAGCTTTCTTT.

The V call is TRBV7-2, the J call TRBJ2-1, with D tentatively TRBD1 or TRBD2 (7 bases each). Germline V gene sequence: CDR1 SGHTA, CDR2 FQGNSA. Trimming stripped 7 bases from V and 10 bases from J, with 23 bases between. This CDR3 has 15 residues. CDR3 nucleotides: TGTGCCAGCATCCAGGGGGTGGCGGGGGCCGGGGAGCAGTTCTTC. Residues: CASIQGVAGAGEQFF. The full variable domain, rest sourced from reference TRBV7-2 and TRBJ2-1, is GAGVSQSPSNKVTEKGKDVELRCDPISGHTALYWYRQSLGQGLEFLIYFQGNSAPDKSGLPSDRFSAERTGGSVSTLTIQRTQQEDSAVYLCASIQGVAGAGEQFFGPGTRLTVL.

Only a few counts were recorded for this clonotype. The J gene is TRBJ2-5, the V gene TRBV20-1, with unresolved D. The germline CDR1 and CDR2 sequences are DFQATT and SNEGSKA (reference sequence). V lost 2 bases and J 5 bases, leaving 21 bases between the germline ends. The CDR3 is made up of 16 amino acids. The CDR3 loop reads CSARFKPESHGETQYF. The CDR3 bases are TGCAGTGCTAGATTCAAGCCGGAATCCCACGGGGAGACCCAGTACTTC.

A few counts support this clonotype. The chain employs TRBV9 and TRBJ2-5; a possible D gene is TRBD2 (6 bases). The ends were cut back, 0 bases at V and 1 base at J, with 10 bases in the middle. The CDR3 loop spans 15 amino acids. Germline V gene data show CDR1 as SGDLS and CDR2 as YYNGEE. DNA of the CDR3: TGTGCCAGCAGCGTAGGGGGGGACCCCCAAGAGACCCAGTACTTC. Translated: CASSVGGDPQETQYF.

This clonotype was counted ten times or more. The V gene is TRBV7-8, the J gene TRBJ2-5; TRBD2 is a possible D gene (5 bases). The CDR3 sequence is 13 residues long. V gave up 5 bases and J gave up 2 bases, with 9 bases separating them. The germline V gene encodes CDR1 SGHVS and CDR2 FQNEAQ. The chain's CDR3 is CASSTGEQETQYF. The CDR3 DNA sequence: TGTGCCAGCAGCACCGGGGAGCAAGAGACCCAGTACTTC.

This clonotype was observed at least ten times. The V gene is TRBV28, the J gene TRBJ1-1; D gene ambiguous. CDR3 length: 12 amino acids. V was clipped by 6 bases and J by 8 bases, with 13 bases between them. Looked up from germline, CDR1 is MDHEN and CDR2 is SYDVKM. The CDR3 sequence: CASSFERAEAFF. CDR3 DNA sequence: TGTGCCAGCAGCTTCGAGCGAGCGGAAGCTTTCTTT.

The chain employs TRBV7-2 and TRBJ1-2, with a possible D match to TRBD1 (6 bases). This CDR3 is built from 15 residues. Trimming pared 5 bases from V and 0 bases from J, leaving 13 bases between. CDR1 and CDR2 (germline): SGHTA, FQGNSA. The CDR3 DNA reads TGTGCCAGCAGCGACCGGACAGTAGCTAACTATGGCTACACCTTC. Residues: CASSDRTVANYGYTF.

This clonotype was recorded a few times. The chain couples TRBV6-2 or TRBV6-3 to TRBJ2-3, with TRBD1 as a possible D gene (5 bases). Deletions cut 3 bases from V and 3 bases from J, with 19 bases between. CDR1 and CDR2 from the germline V gene are MNHEY and SVGEGT. This CDR3 contains 17 residues. CDR3 coding DNA: TGTGCCAGCAGTTATTCCCCAGACAGCCGCCGGACAGATACGCAGTATTTT. Residues: CASSYSPDSRRTDTQYF.

Only a few counts were recorded for this clonotype. V and J are TRBV20-1 and TRBJ2-2, with TRBD2 identical over 9 bases. The germline gives CDR1 DFQATT, CDR2 SNEGSKA (reference sequence). V was clipped by 0 bases and J by 3 bases; unmatched bases: 5. CDR3 length: 16 amino acids. The CDR3 bases are TGCAGTGCTAGAGATCAAGCGGGAGGTGACACCGGGGAGCTGTTTTTT. This sequence encodes CSARDQAGGDTGELFF.

This clonotype was seen a single time. The rearrangement uses TRBV5-5 and TRBJ1-2; 9 bases match TRBD1. V lost 4 bases and J lost 2; bases outside the gene matches: 6. From germline, CDR1 is SGHKS and CDR2 YYEKEE (reference sequence). This CDR3 is 15 amino acids long. CDR3 sequence reads: CASSPGQGRNYGYTF. For the CDR3, the DNA is TGTGCCAGCAGCCCAGGACAGGGGAGGAACTATGGCTACACCTTC.

The sample holds many counts of this clonotype. This sequence joins TRBV7-2 and TRBJ1-5, with 8 nucleotides matching TRBD1. The CDR3 runs 16 residues. V was clipped by 5 bases and J by 6 bases; unmatched bases: 12. Germline V gene data show CDR1 as SGHTA and CDR2 as FQGNSA. CDR3 coding DNA: TGTGCCAGCAGCGGTTCGGGGGCAGGGGGCGGTCAGCCCCAGCATTTT. Protein product: CASSGSGAGGGQPQHF.

The chain joins TRBV27 to TRBJ2-1, with D possibly being TRBD1 (6 bases). This CDR3 has 12 amino acids. With 5 bases removed from V and 14 bases from J, the gap between germline ends came to 16 bases. Germline V gene data show CDR1 as MNHEY and CDR2 as SMNVEV (reference sequence). CDR3: CASSPGQILEFF. The CDR3 region has the DNA TGTGCCAGCAGTCCGGGACAAATACTCGAGTTCTTC.

This clonotype was seen many times. V is TRBV11-2 and J is TRBJ2-5, with 10 bases lining up with TRBD1. Germline CDR1 is SGHAT and CDR2 is FQNNGV. This CDR3 is 16 amino acids long. V dropped 3 bases and J dropped 1; count of bases not matched to a gene: 5. The CDR3 DNA follows: TGTGCCAGCAGCTTGAAGACAGGGGGCTCCCAAGAGACCCAGTACTTC. Translating gives CASSLKTGGSQETQYF.

The rearrangement joins TRBV30 to TRBJ2-2; TRBD1 is a possible D gene (5 bases). The CDR3 is made up of 18 amino acids. Trimming took 2 bases from V and 0 from J, leaving 19 bases between them. The germline V gene has CDR1 GTSNPN and CDR2 SVGIG (reference sequence). The DNA for the CDR3 is TGTGCCTGGAGTCTCTGGGGCAGGAGCACTTCGAACACCGGGGAGCTGTTTTTT. Translation gives CAWSLWGRSTSNTGELFF.

This clonotype was observed a handful of times. This chain uses TRBV15 with TRBJ2-3, with 7 bases that match TRBD2. Germline V CDR1 and CDR2: LNHNV, YYDKDF (reference sequence). The CDR3 length is 16 residues. V shed 0 bases and J 5 bases; nucleotides not matched to a gene: 8. CDR3 nucleotides: TGTGCCACCAGCAGAGATGAGAGTGCGGGGGTAGATACGCAGTATTTT. Its protein product is CATSRDESAGVDTQYF.

V is TRBV20-1 and J is TRBJ2-4, with TRBD2 matching 8 bases. J gave up 4 bases and V 7 bases, and 18 bases lay outside the gene matches. CDR1 and CDR2 (germline): DFQATT, SNEGSKA (reference sequence). This CDR3 contains 17 residues. CDR3 region: CSVGSGRVLAGKNIQYF. CDR3 DNA sequence: TGCAGTGTGGGCTCGGGACGGGTGCTAGCGGGTAAAAACATTCAGTACTTC.